The 11 T cell receptor beta chains reported below all come from one sample, sequenced in a study of cytotoxic CD8 clonotypes in ibrutinib-treated CLL. Produced via immunoSEQ multiplex PCR; TCRdb's table is partial and in-frame only. Among more than 140,000 clones listed, approximately 80% were seen once. Material: PBMCs, obtained after 12 months of ibrutinib treatment. The origin of the receptors is a human donor with chronic lymphocytic leukemia.

CDR3 amino acids: CASSFGTSGRNEQFF. CDR3 bases: TGTGCCAGCAGCTTTGGGACTAGCGGGCGCAATGAGCAGTTCTTC. This chain links TRBV9 with TRBJ2-1; 12 bases align to TRBD2. J gave up 6 bases and V 4 bases, and 5 bases lay outside the gene matches. Germline V gene lookup returns CDR1 SGDLS and CDR2 YYNGEE. The CDR3 contains 15 residues.

The chain couples TRBV7-9 to TRBJ2-1, with D uncertain. Trimming left V 1 base short and J 7 bases short, with 5 bases between. The CDR3 length is 12 residues. Germline V lookup: CDR1 SEHNR, CDR2 FQNEAQ (reference sequence). This chain's CDR3 is CASSLDWNEQFF. For the CDR3, the DNA is TGTGCCAGCAGCTTAGACTGGAATGAGCAGTTCTTC.

This rearrangement joins TRBV30 to TRBJ2-2; D is possibly TRBD1 (5 bases). CDR1 GTSNPN and CDR2 SVGIG come from the germline V gene (reference sequence). The CDR3 runs to 12 residues. The V gene lost 6 bases and the J gene lost 9 bases, with 14 bases spanning the gap. This CDR3 is CACSPGSWELFF. Written as DNA, the CDR3 is TGTGCCTGTAGCCCAGGGTCCTGGGAGCTGTTTTTT.

In regard to this clone: Other DNA variants within this sample encode the same CDR3. The V and J genes are TRBV30 and TRBJ2-7, with D perhaps TRBD2 (6 bases). V lost 2 bases, J lost 0 bases, and 11 bases lay in between. This CDR3 has 14 amino acids. Germline V gene data show CDR1 as GTSNPN and CDR2 as SVGIG (reference sequence). Written as DNA, the CDR3 is TGTGCCTGGAGTAGTGGGGGGAGCTCCTACGAGCAGTACTTC. Its protein product is CAWSSGGSSYEQYF.

The chain uses TRBV7-8 and TRBJ1-1; tentatively, D is TRBD1 (6 bases). This CDR3 has 13 amino acids. Trimming took 6 bases from V and 1 from J, leaving 9 bases between them. Germline values: CDR1 SGHVS, CDR2 FQNEAQ. This chain's CDR3 is CASSEGGNTEAFF. CDR3 coding DNA: TGTGCCAGCAGTGAGGGGGGGAACACTGAAGCTTTCTTT.

The chain couples TRBV5-8 to TRBJ1-4, with 8 bases fitting TRBD1. The ends lost 3 bases at V and 5 bases at J; junction bases unmatched: 3. CDR1 SGHTS and CDR2 YDEGEE come from the germline V gene. The CDR3 has 14 residues. CDR3 protein: CASSSQGGNEKLFF. CDR3 DNA sequence: TGTGCCAGCAGCTCACAGGGGGGAAATGAAAAACTGTTTTTT.

The gene calls are TRBV7-2 and TRBJ2-7, with 12 nucleotides matching TRBD1. The germline V gene has CDR1 SGHTA and CDR2 FQGNSA. V dropped 3 bases and J dropped 4; count of bases not matched to a gene: 7. This CDR3 is built from 16 residues. In nucleotides, the CDR3 is TGTGCCAGCAGCTTCCCCGGGACAGGGGGCGGGTACGAGCAGTACTTC. Its protein product is CASSFPGTGGGYEQYF.

The chain employs TRBV10-3 and TRBJ2-1; 10 bases map to TRBD2. CDR3 size: 15 residues. Germline CDR1 ENHRY, CDR2 SYGVKD. V was pared by 7 bases and J by 1 base, with 4 bases of the junction left unmatched. In DNA form, the CDR3 reads TGTGCCATCACCGGAGCGGGAGGGTCCTACAATGAGCAGTTCTTC. Residues: CAITGAGGSYNEQFF.

About this clone itself: A junction end diverges from the germline sequence, so it may reflect a read error. J is TRBJ2-6 and V is TRBV6-1; a possible D gene is TRBD2 (5 bases). Germline V gene sequence: CDR1 MNHNS, CDR2 SASEGT. The CDR3 contains 17 residues. The chain's CDR3 is CAISESSGLSGANVLTF. CDR3 in DNA: TGTGCCATCAGTGAGTCGAGCGGACTCTCTGGGGCCAACGTCCTGACTTTC.

The table lists this clone with a few counts. V and J are TRBV6-5 and TRBJ1-5; no firm D call. Germline CDR1 and CDR2: MNHEY and SVGAGI. The CDR3 sequence is 13 residues long. V was shortened by 6 bases and J by 1 base, with 7 bases between the two germline ends. CDR3 bases: TGTGCCAGCAGGAGCGACAGCAATCAGCCCCAGCATTTT. This gives the protein CASRSDSNQPQHF.

The chain carries TRBV28 and TRBJ2-3; TRBD2 might be the D (7 bases). Germline assignment: CDR1 MDHEN and CDR2 SYDVKM. This CDR3 is built from 17 residues. V lost 5 bases and J 5 bases, leaving 23 bases between the germline ends. The CDR3 bases are TGTGCCAGCAGTCAAGGGCGGGCGGGGGCCGCCGTAGATACGCAGTATTTT. Its translation: CASSQGRAGAAVDTQYF. Full variable domain (remainder filled in from reference TRBV28 and TRBJ2-3): DVKVTQSSRYLVKRTGEKVFLECVQDMDHENMFWYRQDPGLGLRLIYFSYDVKMKEKGDIPEGYSVSREKKERFSLILESASTNQTSMYLCASSQGRAGAAVDTQYFGPGTRLTVL.